The clone carrying this T cell receptor beta chain was seen only a few times. The target antigen is unknown. TCRdb passed the RACE reads through MiXCR, listing each CDR3 protein once. This table has fewer than 300,000 distinct CDR3 sequences, almost 8% appearing once. This record comes from a study of human T cells and chemical hapten exposure. Study results and caveats: Higher patch test scores went with higher counts of PT1 expanded TCRs. Among TCRs, those above 1 in 1000 frequency were unaffected by DPC sensitization.

The time point was: pre-sensitization, week 0. Regarding treatment: therapeutic diphenylcyclopropenone sensitization with weekly scalp DPC. Prior to each patch test being applied, blood was drawn. J gave up 2 bases and V 3 bases, and 6 bases lay outside the gene matches. The CDR3 extends over 17 amino acids. This chain joins TRBV12-3 or TRBV12-4 and TRBJ1-3, with 11 bases fitting TRBD1. The TCR was taken from a man younger than 30 with alopecia areata. Some clones in this sample may be carry-over from other donors' samples. This material consisted of whole blood, taken in connection with sensitization to the hapten diphenylcyclopropenone (DPC). The CDR3 is CASSFGDRGFTGNTIYF. CDR3 DNA sequence: TGTGCCAGCAGTTTCGGGGACAGGGGGTTTACTGGAAACACCATATATTTT.